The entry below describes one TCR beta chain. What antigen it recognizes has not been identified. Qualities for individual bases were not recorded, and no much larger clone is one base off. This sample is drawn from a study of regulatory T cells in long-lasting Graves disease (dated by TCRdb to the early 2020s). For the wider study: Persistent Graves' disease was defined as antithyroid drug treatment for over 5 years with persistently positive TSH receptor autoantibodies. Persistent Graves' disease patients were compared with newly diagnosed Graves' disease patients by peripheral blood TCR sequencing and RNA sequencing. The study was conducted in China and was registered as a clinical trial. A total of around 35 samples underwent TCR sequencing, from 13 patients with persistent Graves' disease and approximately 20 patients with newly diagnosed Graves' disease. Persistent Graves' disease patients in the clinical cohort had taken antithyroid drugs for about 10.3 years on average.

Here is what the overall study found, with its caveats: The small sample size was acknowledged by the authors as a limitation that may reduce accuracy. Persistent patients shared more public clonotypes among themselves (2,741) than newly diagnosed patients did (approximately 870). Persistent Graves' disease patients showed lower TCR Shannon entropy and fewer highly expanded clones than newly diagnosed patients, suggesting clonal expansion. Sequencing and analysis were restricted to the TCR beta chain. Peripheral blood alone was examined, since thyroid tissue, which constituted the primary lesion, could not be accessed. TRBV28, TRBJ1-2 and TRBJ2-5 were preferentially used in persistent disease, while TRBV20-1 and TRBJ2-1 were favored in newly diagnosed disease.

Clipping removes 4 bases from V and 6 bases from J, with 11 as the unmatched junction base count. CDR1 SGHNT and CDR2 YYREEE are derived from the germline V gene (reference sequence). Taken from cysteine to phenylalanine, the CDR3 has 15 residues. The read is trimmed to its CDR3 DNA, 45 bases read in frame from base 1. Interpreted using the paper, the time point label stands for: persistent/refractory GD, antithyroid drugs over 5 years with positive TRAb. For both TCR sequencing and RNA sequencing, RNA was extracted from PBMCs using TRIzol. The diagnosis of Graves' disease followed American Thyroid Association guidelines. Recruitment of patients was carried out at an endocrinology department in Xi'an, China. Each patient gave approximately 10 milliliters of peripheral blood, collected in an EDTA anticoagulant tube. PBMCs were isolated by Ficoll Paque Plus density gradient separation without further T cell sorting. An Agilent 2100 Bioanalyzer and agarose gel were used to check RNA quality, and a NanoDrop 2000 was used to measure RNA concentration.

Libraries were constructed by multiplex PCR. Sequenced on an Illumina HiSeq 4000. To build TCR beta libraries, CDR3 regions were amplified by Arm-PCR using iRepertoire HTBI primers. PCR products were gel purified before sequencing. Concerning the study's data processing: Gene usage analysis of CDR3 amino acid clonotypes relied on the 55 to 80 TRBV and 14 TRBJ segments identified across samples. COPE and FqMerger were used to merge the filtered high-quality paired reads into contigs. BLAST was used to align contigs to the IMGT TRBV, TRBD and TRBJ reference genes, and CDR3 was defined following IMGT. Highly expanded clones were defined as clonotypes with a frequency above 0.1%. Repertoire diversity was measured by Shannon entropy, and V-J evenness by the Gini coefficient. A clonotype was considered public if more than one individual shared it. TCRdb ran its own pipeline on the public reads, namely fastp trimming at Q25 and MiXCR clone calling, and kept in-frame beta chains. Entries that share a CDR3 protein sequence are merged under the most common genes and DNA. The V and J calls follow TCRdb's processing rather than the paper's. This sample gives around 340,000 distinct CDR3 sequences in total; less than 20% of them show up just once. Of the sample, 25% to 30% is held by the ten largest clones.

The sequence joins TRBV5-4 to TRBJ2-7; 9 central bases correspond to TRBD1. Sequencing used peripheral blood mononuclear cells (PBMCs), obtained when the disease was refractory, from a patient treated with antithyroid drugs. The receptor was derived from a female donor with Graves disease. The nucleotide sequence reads TGTGCCAGCAGCCAAGTGGGACAGGGTGTCAGCGAGCAGTACTTC. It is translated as CASSQVGQGVSEQYF.